These 18 T cell receptor beta chains share one sample of origin, sequenced in a study of cytomegalovirus exposure and HLA in healthy donors. In the PCR, 60 Vbeta and 13 Jbeta primers were used. Using immunoSEQ multiplex PCR, the repertoire was profiled, and TCRdb retains in-frame clones only, with some absent. Of 80,000 to 95,000 clones in the sample, under 75% were seen once. What was sequenced was PBMCs. The receptors were sampled from a human donor in good health.

The chain joins TRBV4-3 to TRBJ1-2, with 8 bases fitting TRBD1. In germline, CDR1 is LGHNA, CDR2 YSLEER. There are 13 residues in the CDR3. The V and J ends lost 4 bases and 4 bases, in that order; junction bases with no gene match: 2. For the CDR3, the DNA is TGCGCCAGCAGCCGAGGGACAGGCTATGGCTACACCTTC. Protein product: CASSRGTGYGYTF.

CDR3 protein: CASSARQVYGYTF. The CDR3 DNA reads as TGTGCCAGCAGCGCAAGACAGGTCTATGGCTACACCTTC. This chain uses TRBV7-2 with TRBJ1-2; perhaps TRBD1 as D (6 bases). CDR3 length equals 13 residues. V was clipped by 5 bases and J by 4 bases, with 11 bases between them. Per the germline V gene, CDR1 is SGHTA and CDR2 is FQGNSA.

This clone was observed a single time. The rearrangement uses TRBV18 and TRBJ2-7; 14 bases agree with TRBD2. CDR3 length: 17 amino acids. In germline, CDR1 is KGHSH, CDR2 LQKENI. J was trimmed by 6 bases and V by 3 bases; bases with no gene match: 10. The CDR3 nucleotides are TGTGCCAGCTCACCCGCCCGACTAGCGGGGGGGCCTCGCGAGCAGTACTTC. Translated, it gives CASSPARLAGGPREQYF. Together with reference TRBV18 and TRBJ2-7, the CDR3 gives the full variable domain: NAGVMQNPRHLVRRRGQEARLRCSPMKGHSHVYWYRQLPEEGLKFMVYLQKENIIDESGMPKERFSAEFPKEGPSILRIQQVVRGDSAAYFCASSPARLAGGPREQYFGPGTRLTVT.

This sequence joins TRBV10-2 and TRBJ1-1, with 8 positions matching TRBD1. The V segment lost 6 bases and the J segment 7 bases; nucleotides outside the gene matches: 10. Looked up from germline, CDR1 is WSHSY and CDR2 is SAAADI. The CDR3 consists of 14 residues. In DNA, the CDR3 is TGCGCCAGCAGCGCTCGGACAGGGTCCTTTGAAGCTTTCTTT. Its protein is CASSARTGSFEAFF.

The rearrangement links TRBV5-4 to TRBJ2-5; 8 nucleotides line up with TRBD2. Trimming took 6 bases from V and 4 from J; bases not matched to a gene: 8. This CDR3 is built from 14 residues. The germline V gene encodes CDR1 SGHNT and CDR2 YYREEE (reference sequence). DNA of the CDR3: TGTGCCAGCACCCCTCGCGGGGGGACAGAGACCCAGTACTTC. Residues: CASTPRGGTETQYF.

The chain is built from TRBV7-8 and TRBJ2-2, with TRBD2 matching 13 bases. The CDR3 consists of 15 residues. V gave up 5 bases and J gave up 5 bases; unmatched junction bases: 2. CDR1 is SGHVS and CDR2 is FQNEAQ in the germline V gene. CDR3 sequence: CASSLTSGRTGELFF. CDR3 coding DNA: TGTGCCAGCAGCCTGACTAGCGGGAGGACCGGGGAGCTGTTTTTT.

The chain is built from TRBV11-2 and TRBJ1-1; TRBD1 is a possible D gene (5 bases). This CDR3 has 15 amino acids. CDR1 and CDR2 (germline): SGHAT, FQNNGV. The V end was cut by 1 base, the J end by 6 bases, with 15 bases between. The DNA for the CDR3 is TGTGCCAGCAGCTTAGTCAACGGGGGAATCGCTGAAGCTTTCTTT. The encoded protein is CASSLVNGGIAEAFF.

For the CDR3, the DNA is TGCGCCAGCAGCCAAGATCGACACACCTACGAGCAGTACTTC. It is translated as CASSQDRHTYEQYF. J is TRBJ2-7 and V is TRBV4-3; D ambiguous. CDR1 is LGHNA and CDR2 is YSLEER in the germline V gene. The CDR3 covers 14 residues. V dropped 0 bases and J dropped 2 bases, with 8 bases sitting between them.

The V and J genes are TRBV6-6 and TRBJ2-7; TRBD2 matches at 10 bases. The germline V gene has CDR1 MNHNY and CDR2 SVGAGI (reference sequence). V lost 8 bases and J lost 2; bases outside the gene matches: 6. This CDR3 has 14 residues. This CDR3 is CASGTSGAPYEQYF. The CDR3 DNA is TGTGCCAGCGGCACTAGCGGGGCTCCCTACGAGCAGTACTTC.

V is TRBV30 and J is TRBJ1-5; no firm D call. CDR1 GTSNPN and CDR2 SVGIG come from the germline V gene (reference sequence). The CDR3 sequence is 17 residues long. Trimming took off 0 bases at V and 0 bases at J, with 15 bases between the two ends. The chain's CDR3 is CAWSVEGAHYSNQPQHF. DNA of the CDR3: TGTGCCTGGAGTGTGGAGGGAGCCCACTATAGCAATCAGCCCCAGCATTTT.

The rearrangement joins TRBV5-1 to TRBJ2-3; 12 bases are a match to TRBD2. The CDR3 loop spans 17 amino acids. Per germline, CDR1 SGHRS and CDR2 YFSETQ. With V trimmed by 1 base and J by 0 bases, 3 bases remained unmatched. The CDR3 DNA reads as TGCGCCAGCAGCTTGTCCCTAGCGGGGGGGAGCACAGATACGCAGTATTTT. Residues: CASSLSLAGGSTDTQYF.

This clone was recorded once. This chain links TRBV7-2 with TRBJ2-3, with D possibly matching TRBD1 (6 bases). The V end was cut by 5 bases, the J end by 5 bases, with 17 bases between. CDR3 length: 15 residues. In germline, CDR1 is SGHTA, CDR2 FQGNSA. Written as DNA, the CDR3 is TGTGCCAGCAGCCATTTCGTGGCAGGGGAAGATACGCAGTATTTT. Translated: CASSHFVAGEDTQYF.

This clone has just a few counts. The V and J genes are TRBV19 and TRBJ1-6, with 9 bases that match TRBD1. Germline V gene sequence: CDR1 LNHDA, CDR2 SQIVND (reference sequence). Germline trimming cut 4 bases from V and 8 bases from J; bases unmatched to any gene: 6. This CDR3 contains 15 residues. CDR3 in DNA: TGTGCCAGTAGTAAACAGGGGGCGCAGGATTCACCCCTCCACTTT. This gives the protein CASSKQGAQDSPLHF.

The chain recombines TRBV19 with TRBJ1-5, with no clear D. This CDR3 region has 14 residues. Germline-derived CDR1 and CDR2 are LNHDA and SQIVND (reference sequence). Deletions cut 1 base from V and 6 bases from J, with 10 bases between. The CDR3 region has the DNA TGTGCCAGTAGTATAGGGGTGAGGAGTCAGCCCCAGCATTTT. This translates into CASSIGVRSQPQHF.

The chain is built from TRBV6-5 and TRBJ1-4, with 8 bases aligning to TRBD1. Trimming cost V 8 bases and J 6 bases; bases outside gene matches: 11. Per the germline V gene, CDR1 is MNHEY and CDR2 is SVGAGI. This CDR3 comprises 15 residues. CDR3 sequence (DNA): TGTGCCAGCGGGGAGAGACAGGGGTCTTATGAAAAACTGTTTTTT. Protein sequence: CASGERQGSYEKLFF.

The chain combines TRBV11-3 with TRBJ2-5, with 15 bases identical to TRBD2. The DNA end favors TRBJ2-7, so the J call may be wrong. The V gene's germline CDR1 is SGHNT and CDR2 YENEEA. The CDR3 has 18 amino acids. This CDR3 is CASSCPGTSGGFLYEQYF. CDR3 sequence (DNA): TGTGCCAGCAGCTGTCCCGGGACTAGCGGGGGGTTCCTCTACGAGCAGTACTTC.

This clone was observed a few times. J is TRBJ2-5 and V is TRBV4-3; D possibly corresponds to TRBD1 (5 bases). Germline assignment: CDR1 LGHNA and CDR2 YSLEER. V lost 0 bases to trimming and J lost 5 bases, with 7 bases between them. The CDR3 is 13 amino acids. CDR3 in amino acids: CASSQDPGETQYF. CDR3 DNA sequence: TGCGCCAGCAGCCAAGATCCAGGGGAGACCCAGTACTTC.

This clone appeared a few times. The chain joins TRBV13 to TRBJ2-3; 8 positions match TRBD1. Germline CDR1 PRHDT, CDR2 FYEKMQ (reference sequence). The CDR3 sequence is 14 residues long. Trimming cost V 4 bases and J 6 bases; bases outside gene matches: 6. CDR3 in amino acids: CASSSRQGRDTQYF. The CDR3 DNA reads TGTGCCAGCAGCTCCCGACAGGGGAGGGATACGCAGTATTTT.